The 27 T cell receptor beta chains in this list originate from one sample, sequenced in a study of PD-1 blockade in classical Hodgkin lymphoma (dated by TCRdb to 2020 to 2021). The method was the immunoSEQ multiplex PCR assay. As stored in TCRdb, this immuneACCESS dataset retains in-frame rearrangements with V and J assigned. A fraction of the clones does not appear; measured against another copy, unresolved V genes explain less than half of the discrepancy, and the remainder lacks a known reason. The table for this sample lists under 70,000 clones; about two thirds of them were counted only once. The biggest ten clones account for 7.5% to 10% of the sample. The sample's time point label, in plain terms: cycle 2 day 1 (C2D1) of nivolumab. Relapse after autologous stem cell transplantation had occurred in all trial patients, and cohorts A, B and C were distinguished by prior brentuximab vedotin exposure.

This sample comprised peripheral blood mononuclear cells (PBMCs), obtained before the second cycle of nivolumab. Receptors originate from a human donor with classical Hodgkin lymphoma.

CDR3 amino acids: CASSPWDSALGKLFF. The CDR3 bases are TGTGCCAGCAGCCCTTGGGACAGCGCCTTGGGAAAACTGTTTTTT. The chain carries TRBV27 and TRBJ1-4, with TRBD1 matching 7 bases. V was clipped by 6 bases and J by 10 bases; unmatched bases: 14. This CDR3 spans 15 amino acids. In germline, CDR1 is MNHEY, CDR2 SMNVEV (reference sequence).

This clone was observed a few times. V and J are TRBV11-2 and TRBJ2-6, with D possibly TRBD2 on 6 matching bases. The germline CDR1 and CDR2 sequences are SGHAT and FQNNGV. V was pared by 0 bases and J by 2 bases, with 17 bases between. The CDR3 loop spans 19 amino acids. Here the CDR3 DNA reads TGTGCCAGCAGCTTAGATCCGGGAGCCTCTTGGGCTGGGGCCAACGTCCTGACTTTC. Residues: CASSLDPGASWAGANVLTF. Together with reference TRBV11-2 and TRBJ2-6, the CDR3 gives the full variable domain: EAGVAQSPRYKIIEKRQSVAFWCNPISGHATLYWYQQILGQGPKLLIQFQNNGVVDDSQLPKDRFSAERLKGVDSTLKIQPAKLEDSAVYLCASSLDPGASWAGANVLTFGAGSRLTVL.

The chain carries TRBV7-2 and TRBJ2-2, with a tentative D call TRBD2 (6 bases). Germline V gene lookup returns CDR1 SGHTA and CDR2 FQGNSA. V lost 1 base and J lost 0, with 6 bases in between. CDR3 length: 15 residues. The CDR3 bases are TGTGCCAGCAGCTTAGGGACTACGAACACCGGGGAGCTGTTTTTT. Its translation: CASSLGTTNTGELFF. Supplemented by reference TRBV7-2 and TRBJ2-2, the full variable domain reads GAGVSQSPSNKVTEKGKDVELRCDPISGHTALYWYRQSLGQGLEFLIYFQGNSAPDKSGLPSDRFSAERTGGSVSTLTIQRTQQEDSAVYLCASSLGTTNTGELFFGEGSRLTVL.

The chain has TRBV6-5 and TRBJ1-5; 9 bases map to TRBD1. V dropped 5 bases and J dropped 6; count of bases not matched to a gene: 8. The CDR3 length is 15 residues. Germline lookup yields CDR1 MNHEY and CDR2 SVGAGI. The CDR3 nucleotides are TGTGCCAGCAGTGCCGGGACAGGGCTGAGTCAGCCCCAGCATTTT. Translation gives CASSAGTGLSQPQHF.

The CDR3 DNA sequence: TGTGCCAGCAGTGGAATACTAGCGGGAACCACAGATACGCAGTATTTT. Its translation is CASSGILAGTTDTQYF. This chain uses TRBV2 with TRBJ2-3; 10 bases match TRBD2. The CDR3 covers 16 residues. V was pared by 4 bases and J by 2 bases, with 6 bases of the junction left unmatched. Germline CDR1 is SNHLY and CDR2 is FYNNEI.

The V gene is TRBV11-2, the J gene TRBJ1-6, with TRBD1 as a possible D gene (5 bases). The CDR3 sequence is 13 residues long. Germline CDR1 SGHAT, CDR2 FQNNGV. Trimming removed 8 bases from V and 10 bases from J, with 15 bases in between. CDR3 region: CASSKGRESPLHF. DNA for the CDR3: TGTGCCAGCTCGAAGGGGCGCGAATCACCCCTCCACTTT.

The CDR3 DNA sequence: TGTGCCTGGAGCCATCACGGGGGGAATGAGCAGTTCTTC. Translation gives CAWSHHGGNEQFF. The rearrangement links TRBV30 to TRBJ2-1; 7 bases map to TRBD2. CDR1 GTSNPN and CDR2 SVGIG come from the germline V gene (reference sequence). The V segment lost 3 bases and the J segment 7 bases; nucleotides outside the gene matches: 6. The CDR3 is 13 amino acids.

This clone was seen only a few times. The genes are TRBV6-6 and TRBJ1-1; a weak D match, TRBD1 (6 bases). This CDR3 has 14 amino acids. Germline assignment: CDR1 MNHNY and CDR2 SVGAGI (reference sequence). Trimming stripped 7 bases from V and 4 bases from J, with 16 bases between. The CDR3 loop reads CASTPPGATTEAFF. In nucleotides, the CDR3 is TGTGCCAGCACCCCCCCGGGGGCAACCACTGAAGCTTTCTTT.

A remark on this clone: The sample has other DNA sequences that encode this CDR3 too. This chain links TRBV5-1 with TRBJ1-3; TRBD1 agrees at 7 bases. V gave up 3 bases and J gave up 2 bases; unmatched junction bases: 2. The germline V gene encodes CDR1 SGHRS and CDR2 YFSETQ. The CDR3 consists of 14 residues. The CDR3 nucleotides are TGCGCCAGCAGCTCCGGGACAGCTGGAAACACCATATATTTT. As protein: CASSSGTAGNTIYF.

The rearrangement links TRBV28 to TRBJ1-5; D is ambiguous. The CDR3 is made up of 14 amino acids. The V end was cut by 3 bases, the J end by 6 bases, with 12 bases between. Per germline, CDR1 MDHEN and CDR2 SYDVKM. This CDR3 is CASSFLGVSQPQHF. In nucleotides, the CDR3 is TGTGCCAGCAGTTTCTTGGGAGTTAGTCAGCCCCAGCATTTT.

This chain joins TRBV19 and TRBJ1-6; 9 bases fit TRBD1. This CDR3 is 15 amino acids long. The germline V gene encodes CDR1 LNHDA and CDR2 SQIVND (reference sequence). The V and J ends lost 3 bases and 10 bases, in that order; junction bases with no gene match: 7. The CDR3 loop is CASSIGTGIFSPLHF. The CDR3 DNA follows: TGTGCCAGTAGTATCGGGACAGGGATCTTCTCACCCCTCCACTTT.

This clone was found once. The gene calls are TRBV11-2 and TRBJ2-1, with 7 positions matching TRBD2. CDR1 is SGHAT, CDR2 FQNNGV, per germline. The J segment lost 0 bases and the V segment lost 5 bases, leaving 4 bases of the junction unmatched. The CDR3 consists of 15 residues. The CDR3 sequence: CASSPRGYSYNEQFF. The DNA for the CDR3 is TGTGCCAGCAGCCCGCGGGGGTACTCCTACAATGAGCAGTTCTTC.

V and J are TRBV4-2 and TRBJ2-7, with D perhaps TRBD1 (6 bases). There are 18 residues in the CDR3. V lost 0 bases to trimming and J lost 0 bases, with 18 bases between them. CDR1 and CDR2 from the germline V gene are LGHNA and YNFKEQ. CDR3 region: CASSQDLGGGSSSYEQYF. In DNA, the CDR3 is TGTGCCAGCAGCCAAGATTTGGGTGGGGGCTCGAGCTCCTACGAGCAGTACTTC.

The chain employs TRBV19 and TRBJ1-1, with unresolved D. The germline V and J ends were trimmed by 4 bases and 0 bases, with 9 bases remaining between them. CDR3 length: 14 amino acids. Germline V gives CDR1 LNHDA, CDR2 SQIVND (reference sequence). The CDR3 protein is CASSKLIMNTEAFF. In DNA form, the CDR3 reads TGTGCCAGTAGTAAATTAATAATGAACACTGAAGCTTTCTTT.

V and J are TRBV30 and TRBJ2-7; D tentatively fits TRBD1 or TRBD2 (5 bases each). The CDR3 is made up of 13 amino acids. Germline loops: CDR1 GTSNPN, CDR2 SVGIG (reference sequence). Trimming took 3 bases from V and 5 from J, leaving 14 bases between them. CDR3 DNA: TGTGCCTGGAGACCGGGACGGCTTAACGAGCAGTACTTC. As protein: CAWRPGRLNEQYF.

The chain joins TRBV28 to TRBJ2-7; no definite D call. Germline CDR1 and CDR2: MDHEN and SYDVKM. The CDR3 has 10 residues. Trimming left V 2 bases short and J 5 bases short, with 1 base between. The CDR3 DNA reads as TGTGCCAGCAGTTTACACGAGCAGTACTTC. Protein product: CASSLHEQYF. Filled out from reference TRBV28 and TRBJ2-7, the complete variable domain reads DVKVTQSSRYLVKRTGEKVFLECVQDMDHENMFWYRQDPGLGLRLIYFSYDVKMKEKGDIPEGYSVSREKKERFSLILESASTNQTSMYLCASSLHEQYFGPGTRLTVT.

This clone was found a few times. J is TRBJ1-5 and V is TRBV21-1; TRBD1 is the table's D call, not checked against the DNA. TRBV21-1 is marked as a pseudogene. The CDR3 sequence is 16 residues long. In DNA, the CDR3 is TGTGCCAGCACCTCCTCAGGGATCATCACTAATCAGCCCCAGCATTTT. It yields the protein CASTSSGIITNQPQHF.

This sequence joins TRBV9 and TRBJ1-1; a possible D gene is TRBD1 (5 bases). The V end was cut by 0 bases, the J end by 6 bases, with 15 bases between. CDR3 length: 15 amino acids. Germline values: CDR1 SGDLS, CDR2 YYNGEE. The CDR3 loop reads CASSVVEGRGAEAFF. The CDR3 region has the DNA TGTGCCAGCAGCGTAGTGGAGGGCCGGGGGGCTGAAGCTTTCTTT.

V is TRBV5-1 and J is TRBJ1-2; unclear D gene. CDR3 size: 14 residues. Looked up from germline, CDR1 is SGHRS and CDR2 is YFSETQ. The V end lost 4 bases, the J end lost 1 base, and 11 bases lay between the germline ends. The CDR3 bases are TGCGCCAGCAGCCTTCTAACAAATAACTATGGCTACACCTTC. Its translation: CASSLLTNNYGYTF.

The chain has TRBV11-2 and TRBJ1-2, with D possibly being TRBD1 (6 bases). Trimming stripped 1 base from V and 1 base from J, with 13 bases between. Germline CDR1 SGHAT, CDR2 FQNNGV. This CDR3 contains 16 residues. The CDR3 DNA reads as TGTGCCAGCAGCTTAGGTTCAGGGGCGAGTAACTATGGCTACACCTTC. It specifies CASSLGSGASNYGYTF. The whole variable domain, remainder taken from reference TRBV11-2 and TRBJ1-2, is EAGVAQSPRYKIIEKRQSVAFWCNPISGHATLYWYQQILGQGPKLLIQFQNNGVVDDSQLPKDRFSAERLKGVDSTLKIQPAKLEDSAVYLCASSLGSGASNYGYTFGSGTRLTVV.

The J gene is TRBJ1-1, the V gene TRBV4-1, with a possible D match to TRBD1 (6 bases). The CDR3 has 15 amino acids. Trimming stripped 7 bases from V and 0 bases from J, with 15 bases between. The germline CDR1 and CDR2 sequences are MGHRA and YSYEKL. As DNA, the CDR3 is TGCGCCAGCAACAATGCGGGGACACTGAACACTGAAGCTTTCTTT. Protein sequence: CASNNAGTLNTEAFF.

The chain recombines TRBV9 with TRBJ1-6, with TRBD1 identical over 7 bases. The CDR3 runs to 14 residues. The J segment lost 10 bases and the V segment lost 4 bases, leaving 8 bases of the junction unmatched. CDR1 is SGDLS, CDR2 YYNGEE, per germline. CDR3 region: CASSPQGLRSPLHF. The DNA of the CDR3 is TGTGCCAGCAGCCCACAGGGGCTACGGTCACCCCTCCACTTT.

The chain uses TRBV30 and TRBJ1-2, with D possibly matching TRBD1 (6 bases). Trimming took 0 bases from V and 3 from J, leaving 14 bases between them. Per the germline V gene, CDR1 is GTSNPN and CDR2 is SVGIG (reference sequence). The CDR3 runs 15 residues. The DNA of the CDR3 is TGTGCCTGGAGTGTTCGACTCGGACAGCACTATGGCTACACCTTC. It codes for CAWSVRLGQHYGYTF.

This chain uses TRBV30 with TRBJ1-2, with 8 bases lining up with TRBD1. This CDR3 has 12 residues. CDR1 GTSNPN and CDR2 SVGIG come from the germline V gene (reference sequence). V lost 2 bases and J lost 8; bases outside the gene matches: 4. CDR3 in amino acids: CAWSRTGKGYTF. DNA for the CDR3: TGTGCCTGGAGTCGGACAGGGAAAGGCTACACCTTC.

This clone appeared a single time. The genes are TRBV5-1 and TRBJ1-1; TRBD1 might be the D (6 bases). The CDR3 has 16 residues. The germline gives CDR1 SGHRS, CDR2 YFSETQ. V was trimmed by 0 bases and J by 5 bases, leaving 17 bases between them. The CDR3 loop reads CASSLAAGVDFTEAFF. CDR3 DNA sequence: TGCGCCAGCAGCTTGGCCGCAGGGGTCGATTTTACTGAAGCTTTCTTT.

J is TRBJ1-4 and V is TRBV5-1; tentatively, D is TRBD1 (5 bases). There are 16 residues in the CDR3. The ends were cut back, 4 bases at V and 0 bases at J, with 13 bases in the middle. Germline CDR1 SGHRS, CDR2 YFSETQ. In DNA form, the CDR3 reads TGCGCCAGCAGCGCGGGGCCGGGATCAACTAATGAAAAACTGTTTTTT. Protein product: CASSAGPGSTNEKLFF.

V is TRBV5-1 and J is TRBJ2-3; D might be TRBD2 (6 bases). The ends were cut back, 0 bases at V and 2 bases at J, with 7 bases in the middle. Germline CDR1 and CDR2: SGHRS and YFSETQ. The CDR3 spans 14 residues. The DNA for the CDR3 is TGCGCCAGCAGCTTGGGGGACTCCACAGATACGCAGTATTTT. Its protein is CASSLGDSTDTQYF.